This entry features one T cell receptor beta chain sequence. The antigen is unknown. This specimen belongs to a study of OX40 agonist ivuxolimab in advanced cancers. General study points: Expanded clones tended on average to be more numerous among CD8+ T cells than CD4+.

Prior autoimmune disease or systemic immunosuppression barred patients. Profiling relied on immunoSEQ multiplex PCR, and the TCRdb table lists in-frame clones only, not all of them. The table lists 10,000 to 15,000 clones, more than 75% of them singletons. This TCR was sampled from an adult with an advanced solid tumor such as melanoma, head and neck, liver or kidney cancer. This specimen consisted of CD4+ or CD8+ T cells sorted from blood, obtained in a trial of the OX40 agonist ivuxolimab.

CDR3 amino acids: CASRETRTPSYEQYF. The CDR3 nucleotides are TGTGCCAGTAGAGAAACAAGGACCCCCTCCTACGAGCAGTACTTC. V usage is TRBV19 and J usage is TRBJ2-5, with D uncertain. The J call may be incorrect, as the DNA end agrees better with TRBJ2-7. This CDR3 is 15 amino acids long. Germline V gene sequence: CDR1 LNHDA, CDR2 SQIVND (reference sequence).